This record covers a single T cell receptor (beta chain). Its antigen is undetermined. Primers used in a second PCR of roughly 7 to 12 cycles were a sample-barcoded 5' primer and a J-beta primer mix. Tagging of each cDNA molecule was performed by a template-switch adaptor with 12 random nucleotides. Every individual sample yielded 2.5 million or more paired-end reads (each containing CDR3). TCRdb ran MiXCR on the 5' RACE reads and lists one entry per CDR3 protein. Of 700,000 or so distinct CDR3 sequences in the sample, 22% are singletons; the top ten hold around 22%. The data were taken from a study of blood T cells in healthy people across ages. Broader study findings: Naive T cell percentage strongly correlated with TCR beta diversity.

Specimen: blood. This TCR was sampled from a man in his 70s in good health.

The CDR3 DNA sequence: TGTGCCAGCAGTTCGGCGGGCAGGGAAAGCTACGAGCAGTACTTC. This sequence encodes CASSSAGRESYEQYF. This chain joins TRBV28 and TRBJ2-7; either TRBD1 or TRBD2 may fit D (5 bases each). The CDR3 has 15 residues. Deletions cut 4 bases from V and 3 bases from J, with 16 bases between. Germline V gene data show CDR1 as MDHEN and CDR2 as SYDVKM.